This T cell receptor beta chain was found in a study of cytomegalovirus exposure and HLA in healthy donors listed by TCRdb under 2017. Describing the broader study: In an earlier analysis of some 550 of the donors, under 300 Gb of sequence data and 117 million unique TCR beta sequences from roughly 190 million T cells were reported. Class I and class II HLA loci were covered by the typing at four-digit resolution. In an earlier analysis of 500 to 650 of the donors, high-throughput TCR beta sequencing was used to judge whether each TCR beta V gene segment behaved as functional or pseudogenic. On average, around 230,000 unique TCR beta nucleotide sequences were sequenced per donor among 398 genotyped donors of the cohort, with roughly 18% of those sequences being non-productive. Roughly five DR-DQ haplotypes were handled as single units for association and clustering, since linkage in the cohort was strong. About 300 gigabases of sequencing data and tens of millions of unique TCR sequences were included in an early release covering roughly 700 HLA-typed donors. All discovery cohort repertoires had been generated on a single sequencing platform. Of the roughly 410 genotyped donors, roughly 76% were placed in the genetic ancestry cluster associated with self-reported Caucasian donors. The T cell repertoires of several hundred subjects were profiled by immunosequencing and related to cytomegalovirus serostatus. The study combined high-throughput TCR immunosequencing, statistical association of individual TCRs with disease status, and machine learning to predict cytomegalovirus infection status. Donor age, sex, ethnicity and CMV serostatus were collected together with the repertoire data. A later genetic analysis used genome-wide SNP genotypes for about 60% of the roughly 700 donors, treating that subset as a discovery cohort. In the later analysis, no new phenotypic data were used to find candidate immune exposures; instead, reliance was placed on TCR beta sequences and their occurrence across donors. Along with the roughly 710-subject first cohort, a separate validation cohort of roughly 110 different subjects was used. Typing coverage varied by locus: about 629-630 donors for A, B, C, DRB1 and DQB1; roughly 510 for DQA1; 606 for DPA1; under 490 for DPB1. To study patterns of TCR occurrence, a later analysis re-analyzed previously published TCR beta repertoires from under 750 donors and added high-resolution HLA genotyping. The study aimed to test whether cataloging public T cell receptors could reveal signatures of past pathogen exposure.

Findings and caveats that apply to the study as a whole: The classifier was reported to diagnose cytomegalovirus status with high specificity and sensitivity in both the original cohort and the validation cohort. Across donors, most TCR sequences were observed very rarely, whereas some public TCRs were present in many individuals. A later analysis found that TCR association rates varied across HLA loci, with DRB1 alleles showing the most associated TCRs and HLA-C alleles the fewest. Because counts were too low, roughly 18 rarely observed V segments, including chromosome 9 orphons, were left out of the earlier analysis of about 500 of the donors. A later genetic analysis associated a missense DCLRE1C variant with V-gene and J-gene trimming of TCR beta chains, and an independent cohort replicated the association. The study gave a list of around 170 TCR beta chains associated with cytomegalovirus. Three of the identified cytomegalovirus-associated TCR beta chains were confirmed in vitro to be specific for cytomegalovirus antigens. A group of highly shared sequence variants was considered likely to be a technical artifact of the sequencing pipeline. A further reported finding was that TCR beta sequences accurately predicted the HLA-A and HLA-B alleles for most subjects in the first cohort. For the cohort, immune exposure information was limited to CMV serostatus. In an earlier analysis of roughly 560 of the donors, most TCR beta V segments were observed in productive rearrangements about 90% or about 30% of the time, broadly matching IMGT annotations. Sequencing depth was assumed to be roughly uniform across donors in the presence/absence analyses, though that assumption may not hold. It was suggested by the authors that the approach could potentially be generalized to other disease states and immunological phenotypes. Because some donors lacked HLA typing at each locus, the association tests relied only on the typed subset. A later genetic analysis reported fewer N-insertions in productive TCRs among donors in an Asian-associated ancestry cluster than the approximately 700-donor mean. In a later analysis, most CMV-associated TCR beta chains were found to appear HLA-restricted, with HLA associations seemingly driven largely by CMV exposure. Correlated functional status among segregating V segments might be attributable to linkage disequilibrium, but an unknown experimental factor could not be ruled out. In a later analysis, HLA-associated TCR beta chains showed more clonal expansion and lower generation probabilities than non-associated chains that were equally common. Some IMGT-functional V segments, including TRBV6-2 and TRBV6-3, could not be distinguished by the 87-base-pair reads and were therefore excluded. In a later analysis, several top co-occurrence clusters were reported to appear linked to parvovirus B19, influenza, CMV and Epstein-Barr virus. This cohort had only TCR beta chains sequenced, and the lack of alpha or paired-chain data limited which features could be detected. In a later analysis, over 15,000 TCR beta sequences were associated with specific HLA alleles at a false discovery rate of 0.05. When HLA alleles, especially DR and DQ, strongly co-occurred, TCR associations were difficult to assign to individual alleles.

Via the germline V gene, CDR1 is ENHRY and CDR2 SYGVKD. V was cut back by 6 bases and J by 3 bases, leaving a gap of 14 bases between them. The CDR3 sequence holds 15 residues, the cysteine and phenylalanine included. Only CDR3 DNA is held: 45 bases, read in frame from base 1. Libraries were built with the immunoSEQ multiplex PCR assay. The multiplex PCR relied on a mix of 60 forward primers for TCR Vbeta segments and 13 reverse primers for TCR Jbeta segments. The CDR3 region of rearranged TCR beta genes was amplified from genomic DNA with a multiplex PCR assay. The Illumina HiSeq System was used to sequence the amplified TCR beta libraries as 87-base-pair reads. The paper's processing steps were these. Across the 670 or so repertoires, a later analysis counted roughly 84 million unique TCR beta chains, roughly 11 million of which were shared by at least two donors. To remove PCR and sequencing errors, raw reads were error-corrected and collapsed into unique sequences using a nearest-neighbor algorithm that merged closely related sequences. CDR3 sequences were aligned to IMGT reference sequences to assign V, D and J gene segments. For a sequence to be retained, at least a six-nucleotide match to both a V gene segment and a J gene segment was required. A rearrangement was called productive if the CDR3 had no stop codons and remained in frame with V and J, and every other rearrangement was called non-productive. CDR3 was defined according to IMGT convention as the region running from the second conserved V-encoded cysteine to the conserved J-encoded phenylalanine. The earlier analysis of fewer than 750 of the donors excluded sequences that lacked an unambiguous match to a single V gene segment. In an earlier analysis of approximately 590 of the donors, V segments were called functional above 56.7% productive rearrangements and were called segregating when the between-donor standard deviation exceeded 5%. A statistical classification framework was developed to diagnose cytomegalovirus status using the catalog of TCR beta chain sequences. V and J gene assignment, in a later analysis, came from comparing TCR nucleotide sequences with IMGT/GENE-DB human TR gene sequences. In a later analysis, CDR3 sequences and most-parsimonious VDJ recombination scenarios were assigned using the TCRdist pipeline. In a later analysis, each TCR beta chain was defined by its CDR3 amino acid sequence together with its V-gene family, and reads without a unique V-gene family were excluded. To address suspected cross-contamination and a sequencing artifact, a later analysis removed roughly 580 highly shared, low-generation-probability nucleotide sequences. A later analysis calculated a clonal expansion index for each public chain from normalized within-repertoire ranks of inferred template counts. Generation probabilities in a later analysis came from a VDJ recombination model fitted to out-of-frame rearrangements, and those results were checked against IGoR. In a later analysis, hypergeometric tests were used to score TCR-TCR, TCR-HLA and TCR-CMV co-occurrence, with a repertoire-size bias correction applied to TCR pairs. In a later analysis, false discovery rates were estimated by permuting HLA or CMV assignments 20 times. In a later analysis, co-occurring TCRs were grouped using DBSCAN, and TCRdist sequence similarity was added for clustering within HLA-allele-positive subsets. For co-occurrence clustering, repertoires with fewer than 30,000 or more than 120,000 public chains were excluded, along with 4 to 6 repertoires with anomalous nucleotide sharing. The clones in this table, taken by TCRdb from immuneACCESS, are in-frame only. Not every clone is retained; where verified, under half of the shortfall comes from an unresolved V gene, and the cause of the rest is unknown. The D gene and trimming were derived from the DNA, and the V and J assignments and clone size from that table. The sample records about 94,000 clones, approximately 76% of which are singletons. 7.1% of the sample rests with the top ten.

The cohort comprised hundreds of healthy bone marrow donors. At the time of sampling, all cohort members were nominally healthy, though unrecorded immune exposures were likely present. The donor was CMV seropositive and was included in the group of about 290 seropositive cohort members. Each donor provided a peripheral blood sample, and peripheral blood mononuclear cells were used for TCR beta sequencing. The Qiagen DNeasy Blood Extraction Kit was used to extract genomic DNA from the blood cell samples. Remarks on this clone: Its antigen is not yet known. Base qualities are missing; no much larger clone stands one base away.

The TCR comes from a man aged 35-49 years in good health and CMV-seropositive. The sequencing sample was made of PBMCs. Recombination connected TRBV10-3 to TRBJ2-2; 6 matching bases give a weak D call of TRBD1. The DNA reads TGTGCCATCAGGGGGGCAGGGAGAGACACCGGGGAGCTGTTTTTT. Translated, this is CAIRGAGRDTGELFF.